This is a list of T cell receptor beta chains from one sample in a study of blood T cells in healthy people across ages. Via MiXCR, TCRdb re-called the 5' RACE reads, giving one row per CDR3 protein. The table has about a million distinct CDR3 sequences, around 54% seen once. The sample was blood. These receptors all stem from a woman aged 60-75 years in good health. CDR3s include the opening cysteine and the closing phenylalanine or tryptophan. D genes are given only for firm matches. Clone size is stated in some rows and not others, as once, few, many or a class when expanded.

V: TRBV15; length: 17; size: NA; J: TRBJ2-2; D: NA; CDR3: CATSRDEGGQNTGELFF; DNA: TGTGCCACCAGCAGAGATGAAGGGGGACAGAACACCGGGGAGCTGTTTTTT
V: TRBV15; length: 15; size: NA; J: TRBJ2-7; D: NA; CDR3: CATSPGIASSYEQYF; DNA: TGTGCCACCAGCCCCGGGATCGCGAGCTCCTACGAGCAGTACTTC
V: TRBV5-1; length: 16; size: NA; J: TRBJ2-7; D: NA; CDR3: CASSYGAGGISYEQYF; DNA: TGCGCCAGCAGCTATGGGGCCGGGGGAATTTCCTACGAGCAGTACTTC
V: TRBV27; length: 15; size: NA; J: TRBJ1-1; D: NA; CDR3: CASSWRKQGNTEAFF; DNA: TGTGCCAGCAGTTGGCGGAAACAGGGGAACACTGAAGCTTTCTTT
V: TRBV20-1; length: 14; size: few; J: TRBJ2-7; D: NA; CDR3: CSARDLSSSYEQYF; DNA: TGCAGTGCTAGAGATCTGTCCAGCTCCTACGAGCAGTACTTC
V: TRBV7-9; length: 14; size: NA; J: TRBJ2-3; D: NA; CDR3: CASSLVASADTQYF; DNA: TGTGCCAGCAGCTTAGTGGCGTCGGCAGATACGCAGTATTTT
V: TRBV20-1; length: 14; size: NA; J: TRBJ2-1; D: NA; CDR3: CSARDRDSYNEQFF; DNA: TGCAGTGCTAGAGATCGGGACTCCTACAATGAGCAGTTCTTC
V: TRBV24-1; length: 12; size: NA; J: TRBJ2-5; D: NA; CDR3: CATSDVKKTQYF; DNA: TGTGCCACCAGTGACGTAAAGAAGACCCAGTACTTC
V: TRBV5-1; length: 14; size: NA; J: TRBJ2-7; D: NA; CDR3: CASSLDRTLGEQYF; DNA: TGCGCCAGCAGCTTGGACAGGACCTTGGGTGAGCAGTACTTC
V: TRBV7-2; length: 15; size: NA; J: TRBJ2-7; D: NA; CDR3: CASSLDPVGSYEQYF; DNA: TGTGCCAGCAGCTTAGACCCCGTTGGATCCTACGAGCAGTACTTC
V: TRBV6-1; length: 16; size: once; J: TRBJ2-1; D: TRBD2; CDR3: CASSRSLAGAGNEQFF; DNA: TGTGCCAGCAGCCGCTCTCTCGCGGGAGCAGGAAATGAGCAGTTCTTC